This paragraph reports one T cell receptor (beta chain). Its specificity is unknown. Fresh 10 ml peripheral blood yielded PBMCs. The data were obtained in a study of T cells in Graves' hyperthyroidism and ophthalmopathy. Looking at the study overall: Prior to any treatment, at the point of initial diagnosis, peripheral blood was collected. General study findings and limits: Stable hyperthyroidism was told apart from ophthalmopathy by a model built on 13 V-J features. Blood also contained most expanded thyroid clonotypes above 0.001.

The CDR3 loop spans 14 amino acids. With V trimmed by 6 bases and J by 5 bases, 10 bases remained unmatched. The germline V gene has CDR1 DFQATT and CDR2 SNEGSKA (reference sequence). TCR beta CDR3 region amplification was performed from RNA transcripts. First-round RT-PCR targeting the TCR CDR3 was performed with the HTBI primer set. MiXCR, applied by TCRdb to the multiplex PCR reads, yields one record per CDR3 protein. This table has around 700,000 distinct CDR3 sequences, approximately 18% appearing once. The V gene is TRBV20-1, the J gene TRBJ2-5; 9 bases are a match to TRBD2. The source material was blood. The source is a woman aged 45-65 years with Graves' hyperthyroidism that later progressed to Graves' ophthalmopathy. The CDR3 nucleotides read TGCAGTGCCAGCACGGAGGGACTAGCTGAGACCCAGTACTTC. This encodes CSASTEGLAETQYF.